The rows below give T cell receptor beta chains drawn from one sample of a study of control samples from healthy donors and cancer patients. Generated by immunoSEQ multiplex PCR, the TCRdb table keeps only in-frame clones and is missing some. Found here are 400,000 to 450,000 clones, 75% to 95% of them singletons; the top ten hold approximately 6.3%. What was sequenced was PBMCs. These TCRs come from a man aged 35 to 55 with head and neck cancer. The CDR3 runs from the conserved cysteine through the conserved F or W. A D gene is named only where the DNA matches it firmly. The size entry is marked missing in some rows and otherwise reads once, few, many or a size class.

clone_size	v_call	j_call	d_call	cdr3_nt	cdr3_aa
few	TRBV3-1/TRBV3-2	TRBJ2-1	NA	TGTGCCAGCAGCCAAGATCAAAGTTACAATGAGCAGTTCTTC	CASSQDQSYNEQFF
NA	TRBV5-4	TRBJ1-1	NA	TGTGCCAGCAGCTTGTTCCTCAGGAACACTGAAGCTTTCTTT	CASSLFLRNTEAFF
few	TRBV20-1	TRBJ2-7	NA	TGCAGTCCTAGCGACTCCTACGAGCAGTACTTC	CSPSDSYEQYF
NA	TRBV27	TRBJ1-2	TRBD1	TGTGCCAGCAGTCCGGGACAGGGGAGTGGCTACACCTTC	CASSPGQGSGYTF
NA	TRBV3-1/TRBV3-2	TRBJ2-2	TRBD2	TGTGCCAGCAGCCAAGATCTATTCGGGGTTAGCGGGAGTCTAGGGGAGCTGTTTTTT	CASSQDLFGVSGSLGELFF
NA	TRBV18	TRBJ1-6	NA	TGTGCCAGCTCACCAGGGGGCACAAAAATGGAGTCACCCCTCCACTTT	CASSPGGTKMESPLHF
NA	TRBV4-1	TRBJ2-7	TRBD2	TGCGCCAGCAGCCAAGGGGTCGGGGGGGTCTACGAGCAGTACTTC	CASSQGVGGVYEQYF
NA	TRBV19	TRBJ2-5	TRBD2	TGTGCCAGTAGTAAGACCTCGGTAGCGGGAGCTGAGACCCAGTACTTC	CASSKTSVAGAETQYF
NA	TRBV11-3	TRBJ2-3	NA	TGTGCCAGCAGCTACGGGACCTTGGAAAGCACAGATACGCAGTATTTT	CASSYGTLESTDTQYF
NA	TRBV5-1	TRBJ2-3	TRBD2	TGCGCCAGCATTCCGAGGGAGGGAGCAGATACGCAGTATTTT	CASIPREGADTQYF